This TCR beta chain emerged from a study of CD8 T cells in ankylosing spondylitis. General observations from the study: Ankylosing spondylitis blood appeared to carry a characteristic TCR beta motif of several highly homologous variants. In ankylosing spondylitis patients, matched synovial fluid reportedly showed significant enrichment of disease-linked clones. Disease-linked clones, CD8+, were relatively rare in peripheral blood.

The TCR beta libraries were generated through quantitative 5'-RACE incorporating molecular barcodes. TCRdb reprocessed the 5' RACE reads via MiXCR and lists one record per CDR3 protein. This sample has about 190,000 distinct CDR3 sequences; 10% to 15% occur once, and the top ten carry roughly 11%. The CDR3 runs 16 residues. V was pared by 6 bases and J by 0 bases, with 8 bases of the junction left unmatched. Germline CDR1 reads ENHRY; CDR2 reads SYGVKD. This clonotype has a count of ten or more. What it binds is unknown. Source material: blood, either unsorted or a sorted T cell fraction (not recorded which). V is TRBV10-3 and J is TRBJ2-7, with 10 positions matching TRBD1. The source is a female donor with ankylosing spondylitis or in good health (not recorded which). CDR3 region: CAIRNRDRGSSYEQYF. Here the CDR3 DNA reads TGTGCCATCAGGAACCGGGACAGGGGAAGCTCCTACGAGCAGTACTTC.